These 15 T cell receptor beta chains were all obtained from the same sample, sequenced in a study of blood T cell repertoires in COVID-19. Using immunoSEQ multiplex PCR, the repertoire was profiled, and TCRdb retains in-frame clones only, with some absent. This sample has 350,000 to 450,000 clones; 75% to 90% occur once, and the top ten carry around 1.1%. The sequenced material came from PBMCs or T cells enriched from blood (not recorded which). Receptors originate from a man younger than 40 who had recovered from COVID-19.

This chain joins TRBV29-1 and TRBJ2-5; unclear D gene. There are 13 residues in the CDR3. Trimming removed 3 bases at V and 5 bases at J, with 13 bases between. From germline, CDR1 is SQVTM and CDR2 ANQGSEA. The CDR3 sequence: CSVEVAAGETQYF. The CDR3 region has the DNA TGCAGCGTTGAGGTTGCGGCCGGCGAGACCCAGTACTTC.

The rearrangement uses TRBV12-3 or TRBV12-4 and TRBJ1-1; TRBD1 agrees at 7 bases. The CDR3 consists of 13 residues. The trim removed 6 bases at V and 9 bases at J, leaving 10 bases unmatched. The CDR3 nucleotides are TGTGCCAGCAGATCAACAGGGGCTGCGAAAGCTTTCTTT. Protein product: CASRSTGAAKAFF.

The chain is built from TRBV18 and TRBJ2-5, with 7 bases identical to TRBD2. V dropped 2 bases and J dropped 5; count of bases not matched to a gene: 2. This CDR3 contains 13 residues. Germline loops: CDR1 KGHSH, CDR2 LQKENI. The CDR3 loop is CASSPGGVETQYF. The CDR3 coding sequence is TGTGCCAGCTCACCAGGGGGGGTTGAGACCCAGTACTTC.

The chain carries TRBV28 and TRBJ1-2; TRBD1 agrees at 7 bases. J lost 5 bases, V lost 6 bases, and 9 bases had no gene match. Germline CDR1 reads MDHEN; CDR2 reads SYDVKM. CDR3 length equals 14 residues. Here the CDR3 DNA reads TGTGCCAGCAGACCACCAGGGGGTGGGTATGGCTACACCTTC. Translated: CASRPPGGGYGYTF.

The chain joins TRBV18 to TRBJ1-4, with D unresolved. There are 15 residues in the CDR3. Germline values: CDR1 KGHSH, CDR2 LQKENI. V gave up 9 bases and J gave up 5 bases, with 19 bases separating them. The CDR3 protein is CASSPGPALNEKLFF. In DNA form, the CDR3 reads TGTGCCAGTTCCCCTGGGCCGGCGCTCAATGAAAAACTGTTTTTT.

The chain couples TRBV27 to TRBJ1-1; D is possibly TRBD1 (5 bases). Germline V gene lookup returns CDR1 MNHEY and CDR2 SMNVEV (reference sequence). V gave up 6 bases and J gave up 3 bases, with 8 bases separating them. This CDR3 has 12 residues. CDR3 in amino acids: CASRGGDTEAFF. The CDR3 region has the DNA TGTGCCAGCAGGGGGGGGGACACTGAAGCTTTCTTT.

This clone was counted a few times. This chain connects TRBV4-1 to TRBJ2-7; 7 positions match TRBD2. The trim removed 0 bases at V and 4 bases at J, leaving 12 bases unmatched. The CDR3 totals 17 residues. Germline CDR1 is MGHRA and CDR2 is YSYEKL. CDR3 bases: TGCGCCAGCAGCCAAGATAGCGGAGCGGCTAGCGGATACGAGCAGTACTTC. This gives the protein CASSQDSGAASGYEQYF.

The chain is built from TRBV28 and TRBJ1-2; 7 bases align to TRBD1. Germline V gene sequence: CDR1 MDHEN, CDR2 SYDVKM. After removal of 6 bases from V and 2 bases from J, the junction contained 6 bases not matched to a gene. This CDR3 contains 14 residues. The CDR3 sequence is CASRRQGWNYGYTF. The CDR3 DNA is TGTGCCAGCAGACGACAGGGATGGAACTATGGCTACACCTTC.

The chain uses TRBV14 and TRBJ1-3; unclear D gene. Germline lookup yields CDR1 SGHDN and CDR2 FVKESK. CDR3 size: 11 residues. The ends were cut back, 3 bases at V and 8 bases at J, with 5 bases in the middle. CDR3 sequence reads: CASSHSDTIYF. In DNA, the CDR3 is TGTGCCAGCAGCCATTCGGACACCATATATTTT.

The V gene is TRBV14, the J gene TRBJ2-7, with a tentative D call TRBD2 (7 bases). CDR1 is SGHDN and CDR2 is FVKESK in the germline V gene. V was clipped by 1 base and J by 3 bases, with 10 bases between them. This CDR3 is built from 14 residues. The CDR3 loop is CASSQGGGNYEQYF. Written as DNA, the CDR3 is TGTGCCAGCAGCCAAGGCGGGGGCAACTACGAGCAGTACTTC. Full variable domain (rest looked up from reference TRBV14 and TRBJ2-7): EAGVTQFPSHSVIEKGQTVTLRCDPISGHDNLYWYRRVMGKEIKFLLHFVKESKQDESGMPNNRFLAERTGGTYSTLKVQPAELEDSGVYFCASSQGGGNYEQYFGPGTRLTVT.

In this sample, this clone turned up a few times. This chain joins TRBV9 and TRBJ1-5; D may be TRBD1 (5 bases). V shed 3 bases and J shed 6 bases, with 13 bases lying between them. Germline V CDR1 and CDR2: SGDLS, YYNGEE. This CDR3 is 14 amino acids long. The CDR3 DNA sequence: TGTGCCAGCAGCGATGTGGGGGGTGTTCAGCCCCAGCATTTT. Amino acids: CASSDVGGVQPQHF.

The CDR3: CASRRGENTEAFF. The DNA for the CDR3 is TGTGCCAGCAGACGCGGGGAGAACACTGAAGCTTTCTTT. The V and J genes are TRBV28 and TRBJ1-1; D gene ambiguous. CDR1 and CDR2 from the germline V gene are MDHEN and SYDVKM. This CDR3 has 13 residues. Trimming left V 6 bases short and J 1 base short, with 9 bases between.

V is TRBV2 and J is TRBJ2-2; D uncertain. Germline CDR1 reads SNHLY; CDR2 reads FYNNEI. CDR3 length: 13 amino acids. V was trimmed by 4 bases and J by 1 base, leaving 4 bases between them. The DNA for the CDR3 is TGTGCCAGCAGTGGACAGAACACCGGGGAGCTGTTTTTT. It codes for CASSGQNTGELFF.

The chain has TRBV24-1 and TRBJ1-5; 7 nucleotides match TRBD1. CDR1 and CDR2 (germline): KGHDR, SFDVKD. Trimming cost V 9 bases and J 4 bases; bases outside gene matches: 11. The CDR3 covers 15 residues. The CDR3 bases are TGTGCCACCTCGTCGCGACAGGGCTTTAATCAGCCCCAGCATTTT. Translated, it gives CATSSRQGFNQPQHF.

The CDR3 DNA reads TGTGCCATCAGTGACCGGGGGGATTACGAGCAGTACTTC. Protein sequence: CAISDRGDYEQYF. The chain couples TRBV10-3 to TRBJ2-7; 7 nucleotides line up with TRBD2. Per germline, CDR1 ENHRY and CDR2 SYGVKD. The CDR3 has 13 residues. The V gene end was trimmed by 3 bases and the J gene end by 4 bases; junction bases not matched to a gene: 3.